A selection of T cell receptor beta chains follows, all from one sample in a study of blood T cell repertoires in COVID-19. TCRdb's table, derived via immunoSEQ multiplex PCR, lists solely in-frame clones and lacks some. Of about 68,000 clones in the sample, 80% to 90% were seen once. The source material was peripheral blood. All receptors come from a young man with acute or convalescent COVID-19. CDR3s include the opening cysteine and the closing phenylalanine or tryptophan. Some rows mark clone size as missing; the rest say once, few, many or name a class of expanded clone.

TRBJ1-4,few,TRBV18,CASSPASGTGWANEKLFF
TRBJ2-7,NA,TRBV6-5,CASIPGTGSYEQYF
TRBJ2-2,NA,TRBV18,CASSPQPNTGELFF
TRBJ2-7,NA,TRBV28,CASSLGSNYEQYF
TRBJ1-2,NA,TRBV3-1/TRBV3-2,CASSQGRALTF
TRBJ2-1,NA,TRBV4-2,CASSQALAGGYNEQFF
TRBJ2-5,NA,TRBV29-1,CSVVIARRETQYF
TRBJ1-1,NA,TRBV19,CASNMGQNTEAFF
TRBJ2-3,NA,TRBV3-1/TRBV3-2,CASSQSGRRDTQYF
TRBJ1-3,few,TRBV28,CASSYTGGTGSSGNTIYF
TRBJ1-1,once,TRBV10-3,CAIQENTEAFF
TRBJ2-1,NA,TRBV18,CASSLPGTSGRGEQFF
TRBJ2-2,few,TRBV23-1,CASSRRTDRTGELFF
TRBJ1-1,NA,TRBV28,CASSRSTGRTEAFF
TRBJ2-1,few,TRBV27,CASTGDRVGGEQFF
TRBJ2-1,NA,TRBV19,CASSLTSGVYNEQFF
TRBJ2-7,NA,TRBV6-2/TRBV6-3,CASSTPKGVLYEQYF
TRBJ1-5,NA,TRBV28,CASSLLDRNQPQHF
TRBJ1-6,NA,TRBV5-5,CASSGGLGNSPLHF
TRBJ2-1,NA,TRBV7-6,CASSLEWAGNNEQFF
TRBJ1-4,NA,TRBV5-6,CASSTGNPIGEKLFF
TRBJ2-3,NA,TRBV21-1,CARTSILDTQYF
TRBJ2-1,NA,TRBV15,CATSRARLAGGYNEQFF
TRBJ2-4,once,TRBV7-2,CASSTRVAKNIQYF